The 24 T cell receptor beta chains below come from one sample, sequenced in a study of liver allograft versus peripheral blood T cells. Study-wide context: Intrahepatic T cell receptor repertoires from transplanted livers were compared against repertoires in recipients' peripheral blood.

MiXCR was run by TCRdb on the reads, yielding one entry per CDR3 protein. The sample lists fewer than 15,000 distinct CDR3 sequences, over 15% occurring once. The receptors stem from a human patient who had a liver transplant. Some T cells could come from the graft donor.

Within the sample, this clonotype is medium-sized. The rearrangement links TRBV18 to TRBJ2-2; 7 bases are a match to TRBD2. This CDR3 contains 15 residues. The V and J ends lost 1 base and 6 bases, in that order; junction bases with no gene match: 5. CDR1 and CDR2 from the germline V gene are KGHSH and LQKENI. CDR3 region: CASSPRPSGPGELFF. In DNA form, the CDR3 reads TGTGCCAGCTCACCACGTCCTAGCGGTCCCGGGGAGCTGTTTTTT.

This clonotype is termed medium-sized. The V and J genes are TRBV18 and TRBJ1-1, with D maybe TRBD1 (6 bases). Per germline, CDR1 KGHSH and CDR2 LQKENI. The CDR3 is 17 amino acids. The ends were cut back, 3 bases at V and 3 bases at J, with 20 bases in the middle. CDR3 in amino acids: CASSPILGVGGHTEAFF. CDR3 bases: TGTGCCAGCTCACCTATCCTAGGTGTGGGGGGCCACACTGAAGCTTTCTTT.

Relative to its sample, this clonotype is medium-sized (0.01 to 0.1%). J is TRBJ2-7 and V is TRBV7-2, with TRBD2 as a possible D gene (5 bases). Germline CDR1 reads SGHTA; CDR2 reads FQGNSA. The CDR3 covers 14 residues. Trimming shortened V by 5 bases and J by 2 bases, and 13 bases separated the two germline ends. CDR3 nucleotide sequence: TGTGCCAGCAGCGCCAACCCGGGAACCTACGAGCAGTACTTC. Translated, it gives CASSANPGTYEQYF.

This clonotype rates as medium-sized (0.01 to 0.1%). The chain's CDR3 is CASSETHTNTGELFF. The CDR3 nucleotides are TGTGCCAGCAGTGAAACACACACGAACACCGGGGAGCTGTTTTTT. This chain connects TRBV6-1 to TRBJ2-2; no firm D call. With 2 bases removed from V and 0 bases from J, the gap between germline ends came to 7 bases. The CDR3 spans 15 residues. Germline-derived CDR1 and CDR2 are MNHNS and SASEGT.

On this clonotype itself: The junction does not match germline at one end; this may be a read error. The J gene is TRBJ2-6, the V gene TRBV7-3; D uncertain. From germline, CDR1 is SGHTA and CDR2 FQGTGA. This CDR3 spans 14 amino acids. The CDR3 DNA reads as TGTGCCAACAGCTTAATGGCCGGGGCCAACGTCCTGACTTTC. As protein: CANSLMAGANVLTF.

The V gene is TRBV5-6, the J gene TRBJ2-3; D is uncertain. Deletions cut 4 bases from V and 7 bases from J, with 16 bases between. The CDR3 extends over 14 amino acids. Germline V gene lookup returns CDR1 SGHDT and CDR2 YYEEEE. The CDR3: CASSLGSLLNTQYF. CDR3 bases: TGTGCCAGCAGCCTAGGGTCACTCCTCAATACGCAGTATTTT.

The table lists this clonotype with a few counts. The chain uses TRBV20-1 and TRBJ2-2; 7 bases are a match to TRBD2. This CDR3 region has 14 residues. Germline V gene sequence: CDR1 DFQATT, CDR2 SNEGSKA (reference sequence). V shed 3 bases and J 1 base; nucleotides not matched to a gene: 2. CDR3 region: CSARASGNTGELFF. CDR3 bases: TGCAGTGCTAGGGCTAGCGGGAACACCGGGGAGCTGTTTTTT.

This rearrangement joins TRBV7-9 to TRBJ1-4; 8 positions match TRBD1. V shed 3 bases, J shed 5 bases, and the junction held 2 bases outside the gene matches. Looked up from germline, CDR1 is SEHNR and CDR2 is FQNEAQ (reference sequence). The CDR3 covers 14 residues. The CDR3 nucleotides are TGTGCCAGCAGCTTCGGGACAGGAAATGAAAAACTGTTTTTT. It yields the protein CASSFGTGNEKLFF.

The chain couples TRBV7-9 to TRBJ2-2; D may be TRBD2 (6 bases). The CDR3 sequence is 15 residues long. Between the trimmed V and J ends, which lost 1 base and 5 bases, there was a span of 11 bases. Germline V lookup: CDR1 SEHNR, CDR2 FQNEAQ (reference sequence). CDR3 protein: CASSLVGGMTGELFF. The CDR3 nucleotides read TGTGCCAGCAGCTTAGTGGGGGGAATGACCGGGGAGCTGTTTTTT.

DNA for the CDR3: TGTGCCAGCAGGTTGGGGGGTCTTGATGGCTACACCTTC. It specifies CASRLGGLDGYTF. The chain carries TRBV25-1 and TRBJ1-2; TRBD1 is a possible D gene (5 bases). CDR3 length: 13 amino acids. Germline CDR1 and CDR2: MGHDK and SYGVNS. The ends were cut back, 6 bases at V and 6 bases at J, with 14 bases in the middle.

This chain uses TRBV20-1 with TRBJ1-1; tentative D call: TRBD1 (5 bases). Germline CDR1 reads DFQATT; CDR2 reads SNEGSKA (reference sequence). V lost 6 bases and J 5 bases, leaving 10 bases between the germline ends. This CDR3 has 11 residues. Here the CDR3 reads CSAGTTTEAFF. The CDR3 DNA reads as TGCAGTGCCGGGACTACAACTGAAGCTTTCTTT.

The sample holds a few counts of this clonotype. The rearrangement joins TRBV20-1 to TRBJ2-2; D uncertain. Germline V lookup: CDR1 DFQATT, CDR2 SNEGSKA (reference sequence). The CDR3 contains 13 residues. V gave up 0 bases and J gave up 7 bases, with 9 bases separating them. The CDR3 protein is CSARDGQNGELFF. The CDR3 region has the DNA TGCAGTGCTAGAGATGGCCAAAACGGGGAGCTGTTTTTT.

This clonotype is deemed medium-sized. CDR3 sequence: CATSAGPYNSPLHF. CDR3 DNA: TGTGCCACTTCCGCCGGACCCTATAATTCACCCCTCCACTTT. The chain employs TRBV24-1 and TRBJ1-6, with D uncertain. Germline values: CDR1 KGHDR, CDR2 SFDVKD. The CDR3 runs 14 residues. Trimming cost V 10 bases and J 2 bases, with 11 bases left between them.

The chain combines TRBV5-4 with TRBJ2-2, with 9 bases lining up with TRBD2. J gave up 4 bases and V 2 bases, and 6 bases lay outside the gene matches. Germline CDR1 SGHNT, CDR2 YYREEE (reference sequence). The length of the CDR3 is 16 residues. The CDR3 here is CASSFGAGGSTGELFF. The CDR3 DNA reads TGTGCCAGCAGCTTTGGAGCGGGGGGTTCCACCGGGGAGCTGTTTTTT.

This clonotype is deemed medium-sized. This chain joins TRBV6-1 and TRBJ2-1, with D tentatively TRBD1 or TRBD2 (5 bases each). Between the trimmed V and J ends, which lost 4 bases and 7 bases, there was a span of 11 bases. Germline values: CDR1 MNHNS, CDR2 SASEGT. The CDR3 has 13 amino acids. Here the CDR3 DNA reads TGTGCCAGCAGTGTTGGGGGTTGGAATGAGCAGTTCTTC. Translating it yields CASSVGGWNEQFF.

The V gene is TRBV28, the J gene TRBJ1-1; D unclear. V was trimmed by 8 bases and J by 1 base, leaving 8 bases between them. This CDR3 has 12 residues. Germline V gives CDR1 MDHEN, CDR2 SYDVKM. The CDR3 region is CASPNKNTEAFF. CDR3 DNA: TGTGCCAGCCCCAACAAGAACACTGAAGCTTTCTTT.

Within the sample, this clonotype is medium-sized. The chain uses TRBV27 and TRBJ1-1, with D possibly matching TRBD1 (5 bases). Per germline, CDR1 MNHEY and CDR2 SMNVEV (reference sequence). The CDR3 has 14 residues. The germline V and J ends were trimmed by 4 bases and 3 bases, with 12 bases remaining between them. The CDR3 here is CASSSPGRDTEAFF. CDR3 DNA sequence: TGTGCCAGCAGTTCCCCGGGACGGGACACTGAAGCTTTCTTT.

The chain has TRBV28 and TRBJ2-5; possibly TRBD1 or TRBD2 for D (6 bases each). V lost 5 bases, J lost 7 bases, and 11 bases lay in between. This CDR3 contains 12 residues. CDR1 MDHEN and CDR2 SYDVKM come from the germline V gene. The chain's CDR3 is CASSPGAGTQYF. CDR3 DNA sequence: TGTGCCAGCAGTCCGGGGGCAGGGACCCAGTACTTC.

This clonotype was counted at least ten times. CDR3 region: CASARSRNQPQHF. The CDR3 nucleotides are TGTGCCAGTGCCAGGTCACGCAATCAGCCCCAGCATTTT. The J gene is TRBJ1-5, the V gene TRBV19; D is undetermined. The CDR3 has 13 amino acids. Germline loops: CDR1 LNHDA, CDR2 SQIVND (reference sequence). The V gene lost 8 bases and the J gene lost 2 bases, with 10 bases spanning the gap.

The chain joins TRBV16 to TRBJ1-1, with D uncertain. The CDR3 has 15 amino acids. V lost 1 base and J 4 bases, leaving 13 bases between the germline ends. Germline V gene data show CDR1 as KGHSY and CDR2 as FQNENV. The CDR3 here is CASSQFAREPTEAFF. The CDR3 DNA sequence: TGTGCCAGCAGCCAATTCGCCCGAGAACCCACTGAAGCTTTCTTT.

By sample share, this clonotype is medium-sized. This sequence joins TRBV19 and TRBJ2-4, with D possibly matching TRBD1 (6 bases). V was trimmed by 5 bases and J by 3 bases, leaving 20 bases between them. Germline values: CDR1 LNHDA, CDR2 SQIVND (reference sequence). CDR3 length: 17 residues. CDR3 in amino acids: CASSSLTGLQGKNIQYF. The CDR3 coding sequence is TGTGCCAGTAGTTCCCTCACAGGATTACAGGGCAAAAACATTCAGTACTTC.

In its sample, this clonotype ranks as medium-sized. CDR3 in amino acids: CASSGRGGVPGANVLTF. CDR3 DNA sequence: TGTGCCAGTAGCGGACGGGGAGGAGTCCCTGGGGCCAACGTCCTGACTTTC. This sequence joins TRBV19 and TRBJ2-6; D is perhaps TRBD2 (6 bases). V lost 6 bases to trimming and J lost 2 bases, with 17 bases between them. From germline, CDR1 is LNHDA and CDR2 SQIVND (reference sequence). This CDR3 has 17 amino acids.

The table lists this clonotype with a few counts. The rearrangement uses TRBV20-1 and TRBJ2-3; TRBD2 aligns across 7 bases. CDR1 and CDR2 from the germline V gene are DFQATT and SNEGSKA (reference sequence). CDR3 length equals 15 residues. V lost 0 bases and J lost 2; bases outside the gene matches: 5. CDR3 protein: CSAREASGFTDTQYF. CDR3 sequence (DNA): TGCAGTGCTAGAGAAGCTAGCGGCTTCACAGATACGCAGTATTTT.

Judged by abundance, this clonotype is medium-sized (0.01 to 0.1%). J is TRBJ1-4 and V is TRBV6-1; D is ambiguous. V was pared by 2 bases and J by 7 bases, with 17 bases between. Germline CDR1 MNHNS, CDR2 SASEGT. This CDR3 has 16 amino acids. CDR3 nucleotide sequence: TGTGCCAGCAGTGAAAAGCGCGGCCCCTGGGGTGAAAAACTGTTTTTT. Its protein product is CASSEKRGPWGEKLFF.